A single sample is the source of the 20 T cell receptor beta chains below, sequenced in a study of cytomegalovirus exposure and HLA in healthy donors (dated by TCRdb to 2017 to 2019). The library was produced with the immunoSEQ multiplex PCR assay. For the multiplex PCR, a mixture combining 60 forward primers for TCR Vbeta segments and 13 reverse primers for TCR Jbeta segments was used. In its TCRdb copy, this immuneACCESS table keeps in-frame sequences only and misses some clones. Where compared with another copy, unresolved V genes explain less than half of these, and the others have no known cause. This sample lists 95,000 to 100,000 clones; about 80% were detected once. The leading ten clones occupy 1.5% to 2% of the sample. Sequencing was performed on PBMCs. The receptors here all came from a man aged 35 to 55 in good health and CMV-seronegative.

This clone was counted once. The V and J genes are TRBV28 and TRBJ2-2, with a weak D call TRBD2 (6 bases). The CDR3 is 15 amino acids. V lost 10 bases to trimming and J lost 0 bases, with 15 bases between them. Germline assignment: CDR1 MDHEN and CDR2 SYDVKM. CDR3 DNA: TGTGCCATTAACCGGGACTCCTCGAACACCGGGGAGCTGTTTTTT. This gives the protein CAINRDSSNTGELFF. Looking up the rest from reference TRBV28 and TRBJ2-2 gives the full variable domain: DVKVTQSSRYLVKRTGEKVFLECVQDMDHENMFWYRQDPGLGLRLIYFSYDVKMKEKGDIPEGYSVSREKKERFSLILESASTNQTSMYLCAINRDSSNTGELFFGEGSRLTVL.

V gene TRBV5-1 combines with J gene TRBJ2-2; 10 nucleotides match TRBD1. V lost 4 bases, J lost 4 bases, and 4 bases stayed unmatched. Germline lookup yields CDR1 SGHRS and CDR2 YFSETQ. The CDR3 has 15 amino acids. CDR3: CASSPDRGLTGELFF. Here the CDR3 DNA reads TGCGCCAGCAGCCCAGACAGGGGGCTCACCGGGGAGCTGTTTTTT.

The rearrangement uses TRBV4-3 and TRBJ1-1; TRBD1 is a possible D gene (6 bases). V gave up 3 bases and J gave up 4 bases, with 15 bases separating them. The CDR3 has 15 amino acids. Germline V CDR1 and CDR2: LGHNA, YSLEER. This CDR3 reads CASSHAGLRGTEAFF. The CDR3 bases are TGCGCCAGCAGCCATGCCGGCCTCAGGGGCACTGAAGCTTTCTTT.

V is TRBV7-8 and J is TRBJ2-7; 11 bases agree with TRBD2. CDR1 and CDR2 (germline): SGHVS, FQNEAQ. The CDR3 has 15 residues. The ends lost 5 bases at V and 2 bases at J; junction bases unmatched: 5. The CDR3 region is CASSRRTSGPYEQYF. In nucleotides, the CDR3 is TGTGCCAGCAGCCGCAGGACTAGCGGGCCCTACGAGCAGTACTTC.

The chain uses TRBV5-1 and TRBJ2-5; 11 bases fit TRBD2. CDR3 length equals 16 residues. Looked up from germline, CDR1 is SGHRS and CDR2 is YFSETQ. V was pared by 2 bases and J by 2 bases, with 5 bases of the junction left unmatched. CDR3: CASSFRLAGMQETQYF. CDR3 in DNA: TGCGCCAGCAGCTTCAGACTAGCGGGGATGCAAGAGACCCAGTACTTC.

CDR3 coding DNA: TGTGCCAGCAGCTTAAGTGGAGATTCACCCCTCCACTTT. It translates to CASSLSGDSPLHF. The V and J genes are TRBV7-6 and TRBJ1-6; D unclear. Germline V CDR1 and CDR2: SGHVS, FNYEAQ. V was cut by 2 bases and J by 8 bases, with 7 bases left in between. CDR3 length equals 13 residues.

The chain joins TRBV4-3 to TRBJ2-4, with TRBD2 as a possible D gene (7 bases). Germline V gene data show CDR1 as LGHNA and CDR2 as YSLEER. This CDR3 has 18 residues. Trimming shortened V by 0 bases and J by 8 bases, and 23 bases separated the two germline ends. The CDR3 spells CASSQDETRGGVVDIQYF. The CDR3, as DNA: TGCGCCAGCAGCCAAGATGAGACTAGGGGGGGCGTTGTTGACATTCAGTACTTC.

This sequence joins TRBV28 and TRBJ2-5; no clear D gene. CDR3 size: 14 residues. Germline loops: CDR1 MDHEN, CDR2 SYDVKM. V was shortened by 5 bases and J by 5 bases, with 15 bases between the two germline ends. CDR3 residues: CASSRRKPQETQYF. Written as DNA, the CDR3 is TGTGCCAGCAGTCGCAGGAAGCCGCAGGAGACCCAGTACTTC.

The rearrangement joins TRBV30 to TRBJ1-2; possible D gene TRBD1, 6 bases. Germline CDR1 is GTSNPN and CDR2 is SVGIG (reference sequence). The CDR3 totals 11 residues. V was cut by 3 bases and J by 8 bases, with 10 bases left in between. The CDR3 nucleotides read TGTGCCTGGAGCACAGGGCACGGCTACACCTTC. Amino acid sequence: CAWSTGHGYTF. Full variable domain (outside the CDR3, taken from reference TRBV30 and TRBJ1-2): SQTIHQWPATLVQPVGSPLSLECTVEGTSNPNLYWYRQAAGRGLQLLFYSVGIGQISSEVPQNLSASRPQDRQFILSSKKLLLSDSGFYLCAWSTGHGYTFGSGTRLTVV.

The chain couples TRBV28 to TRBJ1-5; the match to TRBD1 covers 8 bases. Germline assignment: CDR1 MDHEN and CDR2 SYDVKM. This CDR3 has 14 residues. V lost 6 bases and J lost 6; bases outside the gene matches: 7. In nucleotides, the CDR3 is TGTGCCAGCAGATACAGGGGGGTTAGTCAGCCCCAGCATTTT. Translated: CASRYRGVSQPQHF. Based on the CDR3 plus reference TRBV28 and TRBJ1-5, the full variable domain is DVKVTQSSRYLVKRTGEKVFLECVQDMDHENMFWYRQDPGLGLRLIYFSYDVKMKEKGDIPEGYSVSREKKERFSLILESASTNQTSMYLCASRYRGVSQPQHFGDGTRLSIL.

V is TRBV6-5 and J is TRBJ1-6, with 7 nucleotides matching TRBD1. After removal of 4 bases from V and 7 bases from J, the junction contained 4 bases not matched to a gene. Germline V gene sequence: CDR1 MNHEY, CDR2 SVGAGI. The CDR3 is made up of 14 amino acids. This chain's CDR3 is CASSWDSRNSPLHF. The CDR3 DNA reads TGTGCCAGCAGTTGGGACAGTAGGAATTCACCCCTCCACTTT.

This chain connects TRBV7-2 to TRBJ2-1; 9 nucleotides line up with TRBD2. CDR1 and CDR2 (germline): SGHTA, FQGNSA. The V gene end was trimmed by 2 bases and the J gene end by 5 bases; junction bases not matched to a gene: 7. This CDR3 has 16 residues. The CDR3 sequence is CASSLLLAGLHNEQFF. CDR3 bases: TGTGCCAGCAGCTTACTGCTAGCGGGACTCCACAATGAGCAGTTCTTC.

This clone was picked up one time. The V call is TRBV29-1, the J call TRBJ2-2; the match to TRBD1 covers 7 bases. Germline assignment: CDR1 SQVTM and CDR2 ANQGSEA. V shed 1 base and J 5 bases; nucleotides not matched to a gene: 13. There are 17 residues in the CDR3. The chain's CDR3 is CSVEGGRGKKQTGELFF. CDR3 DNA: TGCAGCGTTGAAGGGGGCAGGGGGAAAAAACAAACCGGGGAGCTGTTTTTT.

This sequence joins TRBV4-3 and TRBJ2-5, with 7 nucleotides matching TRBD2. Germline lookup yields CDR1 LGHNA and CDR2 YSLEER. This CDR3 region has 16 residues. V trimming: 0 bases; J trimming: 5 bases; junction bases outside the gene matches: 9. CDR3 bases: TGCGCCAGCAGCCAAGAACTGTTGGGGGGAGGGGAGACCCAGTACTTC. It specifies CASSQELLGGGETQYF.

The V gene is TRBV20-1, the J gene TRBJ2-7; TRBD2 matches at 7 bases. This CDR3 comprises 11 residues. Germline assignment: CDR1 DFQATT and CDR2 SNEGSKA (reference sequence). The CDR3, as DNA: TGCAGCACTCGGGGGGCCTACGAGCAGTACTTC. It encodes CSTRGAYEQYF.

This rearrangement joins TRBV5-1 to TRBJ2-7; 7 bases match TRBD1. V shed 4 bases, J shed 3 bases, and the junction held 7 bases outside the gene matches. CDR3 length equals 14 residues. CDR1 and CDR2 from the germline V gene are SGHRS and YFSETQ. In DNA form, the CDR3 reads TGCGCCAGCAGCACTGGGGACAGTAACTACGAGCAGTACTTC. It encodes CASSTGDSNYEQYF.

This clone was seen only a few times. The J gene is TRBJ2-5, the V gene TRBV19; the match to TRBD2 covers 7 bases. V dropped 7 bases and J dropped 0; count of bases not matched to a gene: 5. The CDR3 is 14 residues long. The germline V gene encodes CDR1 LNHDA and CDR2 SQIVND (reference sequence). The CDR3 region has the DNA TGTGCCAGTACCGCCGGGACTAACCAAGAGACCCAGTACTTC. Residues: CASTAGTNQETQYF.

This sequence joins TRBV7-9 and TRBJ2-2, with TRBD2 identical over 9 bases. Unmatched junction bases numbered 12, after V lost 5 bases and J lost 8 bases. This CDR3 is built from 16 residues. CDR1 and CDR2 (germline): SEHNR, FQNEAQ (reference sequence). CDR3 protein: CASSNVIAGVSGELFF. DNA for the CDR3: TGTGCCAGCAGCAACGTAATAGCGGGAGTAAGTGGGGAGCTGTTTTTT. The full variable domain, rest sourced from reference TRBV7-9 and TRBJ2-2, is DTGVSQNPRHKITKRGQNVTFRCDPISEHNRLYWYRQTLGQGPEFLTYFQNEAQLEKSRLLSDRFSAERPKGSFSTLEIQRTEQGDSAMYLCASSNVIAGVSGELFFGEGSRLTVL.

As concerns this clone: Since no conserved phenylalanine or tryptophan closes the CDR3, a read error is the likely cause. The V gene is TRBV4-3, the J gene TRBJ1-2; 8 positions match TRBD1. CDR1 is LGHNA, CDR2 YSLEER, per germline. The CDR3 totals 18 residues. V was clipped by 0 bases and J by 3 bases; unmatched bases: 12. The CDR3 loop reads CASSQDSSAGGLYYGYTL. The DNA of the CDR3 is TGCGCCAGCAGCCAAGATAGTAGCGCAGGGGGCTTGTACTATGGCTACACCCTC.

This clone has a handful of counts. The chain has TRBV9 and TRBJ2-3; unclear D gene. Trimming took off 0 bases at V and 2 bases at J, with 7 bases between the two ends. CDR1 is SGDLS and CDR2 is YYNGEE in the germline V gene. The CDR3 is 14 residues long. The CDR3 spells CASSVVVNTDTQYF. The DNA for the CDR3 is TGTGCCAGCAGCGTAGTTGTCAACACAGATACGCAGTATTTT.